A selection of T cell receptor beta chains follows, all from one sample in a study of radiotherapy plus CTLA-4 blockade in lung cancer. Sequencing was performed with immunoSEQ multiplex PCR; in TCRdb, only in-frame clones are kept and a portion is missing. In the table there are about 43,000 clones, around 70% of which are singletons. The sequencing here drew on peripheral blood, taken from a patient treated with radiotherapy plus ipilimumab. The receptors here all came from a human donor with non-small cell lung cancer who had a partial response to radiotherapy plus ipilimumab. The CDR3 runs from the conserved cysteine through the conserved F or W. The D gene is left open where the match is weak. Some rows have no size entry. The others give once, few or many, or a class for an expanded clone.

v_call,j_call,d_call,clone_size,cdr3_aa,cdr3_nt
TRBV5-4,TRBJ2-7,TRBD1,NA,CASSLGTDPPLYF,TGTGCCAGCAGCCTCGGGACAGACCCACCCCTGTACTTC
TRBV5-8,TRBJ2-1,NA,few,CASGLGAYNEQFF,TGTGCCAGCGGTTTAGGAGCCTACAATGAGCAGTTCTTC
TRBV19,TRBJ1-2,NA,NA,CASTPRDYDGYTF,TGTGCCAGTACCCCCCGGGACTACGATGGCTACACCTTC
TRBV6-5,TRBJ1-3,TRBD1,medium-sized,CASSYSRQGPGDTIYF,TGTGCCAGCAGTTACTCCCGACAGGGCCCTGGGGACACCATATATTTT
TRBV20-1,TRBJ2-5,TRBD2,NA,CSAGGGETQYF,TGCAGTGCGGGGGGGGGTGAGACCCAGTACTTC
TRBV7-8,TRBJ1-1,NA,NA,CASKHKTGLNTEAFF,TGTGCCAGCAAACACAAGACAGGATTGAACACTGAAGCTTTCTTT
TRBV6-1,TRBJ1-6,NA,NA,CASSDSYPGSPLHF,TGTGCCAGCAGTGACTCCTATCCGGGTTCACCCCTCCACTTT
TRBV27,TRBJ2-3,NA,few,CASSQGTAQMGTQYF,TGTGCCAGCAGTCAGGGGACCGCCCAGATGGGTACGCAGTATTTT
TRBV5-4,TRBJ2-7,TRBD2,NA,CASSATSGAFYEQYF,TGTGCCAGCAGCGCGACTAGCGGAGCTTTCTACGAGCAGTACTTC
TRBV5-5,TRBJ2-5,NA,NA,CASSAQIYQETQYF,TGTGCCAGCAGCGCCCAGATATACCAAGAGACCCAGTACTTC
TRBV18,TRBJ2-1,NA,NA,CASSPGWGSEQFF,TGTGCCAGCTCACCAGGCTGGGGCAGTGAGCAGTTCTTC
TRBV13,TRBJ1-2,TRBD1,NA,CASSLRQGRGGGYGYTF,TGTGCCAGCAGCCTCCGACAGGGGAGGGGGGGTGGCTATGGCTACACCTTC
TRBV5-5,TRBJ1-3,NA,many,CASSLGPVPGNTIYF,TGTGCCAGCAGCTTGGGCCCGGTCCCTGGAAACACCATATATTTT
TRBV7-9,TRBJ2-1,TRBD2,NA,CASSVSSGSLDEQFF,TGTGCCAGCAGCGTCTCTAGCGGGAGCTTAGATGAGCAGTTCTTC
TRBV2,TRBJ1-5,TRBD1,NA,CASSRDSDRFYQPQHF,TGTGCCAGCAGTAGGGACAGCGACCGTTTCTATCAGCCCCAGCATTTT
TRBV2,TRBJ2-7,NA,NA,CASSEGGDAEQYF,TGTGCCAGCAGTGAGGGCGGGGACGCCGAGCAGTACTTC
TRBV2,TRBJ2-7,NA,NA,CASKGFSNSYEQYF,TGTGCCAGCAAGGGGTTCTCCAACTCCTACGAGCAGTACTTC
TRBV5-6,TRBJ2-3,NA,NA,CASSLAGVDTQYF,TGTGCCAGCAGCTTGGCAGGGGTAGATACGCAGTATTTT
TRBV5-1,TRBJ2-1,TRBD2,NA,CASSPKGLAGEGSYNEQFF,TGCGCCAGCAGCCCTAAAGGACTAGCGGGAGAGGGCTCCTACAATGAGCAGTTCTTC
TRBV6-1,TRBJ2-7,NA,NA,CASSGGWGRYEQYF,TGTGCCAGCAGCGGGGGATGGGGGAGATACGAGCAGTACTTC
TRBV5-6,TRBJ2-7,TRBD1,NA,CASSFWTGHGEQYF,TGTGCCAGCAGCTTCTGGACAGGGCATGGCGAGCAGTACTTC
TRBV30,TRBJ2-2,TRBD2,NA,CAWSLVAGKTGELFF,TGTGCCTGGAGTCTGGTAGCGGGAAAGACCGGGGAGCTGTTTTTT
TRBV6-5,TRBJ2-7,NA,NA,CASSHSTGEMSFEQYF,TGTGCCAGCAGTCACTCGACCGGGGAGATGTCCTTCGAGCAGTACTTC
TRBV25-1,TRBJ2-3,TRBD2,NA,CASSGPSGATDTQYF,TGTGCCAGCAGTGGCCCTAGCGGGGCCACAGATACGCAGTATTTT
TRBV7-9,TRBJ2-3,TRBD1,NA,CASSPGDRGTDTQYF,TGTGCCAGCAGCCCGGGGGACAGGGGCACAGATACGCAGTATTTT
TRBV2,TRBJ2-1,TRBD2,NA,CASSESGGYNEQFF,TGTGCCAGCAGCGAGTCGGGGGGCTACAATGAGCAGTTCTTC
TRBV30,TRBJ2-5,TRBD2,NA,CACRLAGSQETQYF,TGTGCCTGCCGACTAGCGGGCTCTCAAGAGACCCAGTACTTC
TRBV5-1,TRBJ2-2,NA,few,CASSKIPSSGELFF,TGCGCCAGCAGCAAGATCCCGAGTTCCGGGGAGCTGTTTTTT
TRBV19,TRBJ1-1,NA,NA,CASSRRAMNTEAFF,TGTGCCAGTAGTAGGAGGGCCATGAACACTGAAGCTTTCTTT
TRBV5-4,TRBJ1-6,NA,once,CASSLQGFTNSPLHF,TGTGCCAGCAGCTTGCAGGGATTCACCAATTCACCCCTCCACTTT
TRBV2,TRBJ1-4,TRBD1,NA,CASSFRDSEKLFF,TGTGCCAGCAGCTTTCGGGACAGTGAAAAACTGTTTTTT
TRBV7-2,TRBJ2-3,TRBD1,NA,CASSLGQGVVADTQYF,TGTGCCAGCAGCTTGGGACAGGGGGTGGTCGCAGATACGCAGTATTTT
TRBV9,TRBJ2-1,NA,NA,CASSAVGLSYNEQFF,TGTGCCAGCAGCGCGGTGGGGCTGTCCTACAATGAGCAGTTCTTC
TRBV19,TRBJ1-2,TRBD1,NA,CASSRGQGNGYTF,TGTGCCAGTAGTAGGGGACAGGGAAATGGCTACACCTTC
TRBV7-2,TRBJ2-7,TRBD1,NA,CASSRATGFYDEQYF,TGTGCCAGCAGTCGGGCGACAGGGTTTTACGACGAGCAGTACTTC
TRBV27,TRBJ1-2,TRBD1,NA,CASSSLPRTGGYGYTF,TGTGCCAGCAGTTCGCTCCCAAGGACAGGAGGCTATGGCTACACCTTC
TRBV5-1,TRBJ1-6,NA,NA,CASSPPQGGTNSPLHF,TGCGCCAGCAGCCCCCCGCAGGGAGGGACCAATTCACCCCTCCACTTT
TRBV18,TRBJ1-4,NA,NA,CASSPAGSYITEKLFF,TGTGCCAGCTCACCCGCGGGATCTTATATTACAGAAAAACTGTTTTTT
TRBV25-1,TRBJ2-4,NA,few,CASSPPGSLNFNIQYF,TGTGCCAGCAGTCCACCGGGGTCCCTTAACTTTAACATTCAGTACTTC
TRBV6-4,TRBJ2-7,TRBD1,NA,CASSDGTGSEQYF,TGTGCCAGCAGTGACGGGACAGGGAGCGAGCAGTACTTC
TRBV27,TRBJ2-7,NA,NA,CASSLGGTDPYEQYF,TGTGCCAGCAGTTTAGGAGGGACGGATCCCTACGAGCAGTACTTC
TRBV2,TRBJ2-3,TRBD2,once,CASRRLANTDTQYF,TGTGCCAGCAGGCGACTAGCGAACACAGATACGCAGTATTTT